The entry that follows covers one TCR beta chain sequence. Its cognate antigen has yet to be identified. No base quality values were provided; no much bigger clone lies one nucleotide off. V drops 5 bases and J drops 11 bases, leaving 25 bases in between. The CDR3, from cysteine to phenylalanine, totals 16 residues. Just the 48-base CDR3 DNA is kept, in frame starting at base 1. CDR1 is given as SGHTA and CDR2 as FQGNSA, both from the germline V gene. A patient counted as having stable Graves' hyperthyroidism if no progression to ophthalmopathy occurred over 18 months of follow-up. Hyperthyroidism patients were newly diagnosed, had a disease duration of under 2 months, and were aged 18 to 65 years. Any patient with an uncontrolled infection, another autoimmune disease, pregnancy or lactation was excluded. Clinical symptoms, serum thyroxine and TRAb, thyroid ultrasound, and orbital computed tomography formed the basis for the diagnoses. PBMCs were separated from about 10 ml of fresh peripheral blood using Ficoll-Paque density gradient centrifugation. Total RNA was extracted with Trizol reagent, and quality was checked on an Agilent 2100 Bioanalyzer.

Amplification of TCR beta CDR3 regions was carried out from RNA transcripts. A first-round RT-PCR of the TCR CDR3 used the HTBI primer set with the Qiagen OneStep RT-PCR kit. A second multiplex PCR round built the libraries, followed by size selection and purification. The libraries were sequenced on an Illumina HiSeq2000 using paired-end 100 bp reads. From the authors' description of their analysis: SOAPnuke was used to process the raw data, removing reads that contained adapters or uncalled bases, had a mean Phred below 15, or lacked an exact match to the constant primer or identifier. COPE v1.2.5 was used to merge high-quality paired reads, and clonotypes were defined as unique nucleotide sequences. MiTCR v1.1 was used to align the clonotypes against IMGT TRBV, TRBD and TRBJ reference segments. Analysis was restricted to V-J combinations with a frequency above 0.0001, which covered just over 98% of repertoires. The TCS score was defined as F50 (clonal expansion) divided by E x V (chaos), with BLOSUM62-based TCRdist calculated between CDR3 peptides within each V-J. Welch's t-statistics and random forest reduced approximately 520 V-J features to 13, which were used in a naive Bayes classifier (R e1071). Thyroid-blood repertoire similarity was quantified with the Morisita-Horn index. Using fastp at Q25 and MiXCR, TCRdb reprocessed the public reads and kept productive beta chains. Rows matching on CDR3 protein sequence are summarized as one entry with the most common DNA and genes. The V and J calls come from TCRdb's annotation, not from the publication. Recorded for this sample are about 840,000 distinct CDR3 sequences; roughly 40% of them occurred a single time. The ten most abundant clones make up 7.5% to 9.5% of the sample.

The data derive from a study of T cells in Graves' hyperthyroidism and ophthalmopathy (dated by TCRdb to the late 2010s). Broadly, across the study: Peripheral blood samples were taken at initial diagnosis, before any treatment was given. Once sampling was done, hyperthyroidism patients were given methimazole at a starting dose of 30 mg daily, whereas ophthalmopathy patients were given high-dose intravenous methylprednisolone. An independent validation cohort of fewer than 20 hyperthyroidism patients and some 15 patients who later progressed to ophthalmopathy tested prospective prediction of ophthalmopathy. The 100 discovery patients were randomly divided into training and test sets at a 7:3 ratio. To identify distinguishing TCR V-J signatures, a discovery cohort of around 100 patients was used, comprising 43 with Graves' ophthalmopathy and some 57 with stable Graves' hyperthyroidism. In about 6 Graves' hyperthyroidism patients, the study also compared T-cell repertoires from thyroid tissue with T-cell repertoires from blood. The paper describes TCR Vbeta CDR3 sequencing of 130 to 150 peripheral blood samples, made up of some 40 ophthalmopathy patients, 70 to 75 hyperthyroidism patients and around 17 progressor patients.

The study at large found these results: Most expanded thyroid clonotypes (frequency above 0.001) were also found in blood, which suggests that blood repertoires may mirror thyroid immune responses. Sample size was not statistically predetermined, and investigators were not blinded to group allocation. During validation, the model predicted progression to ophthalmopathy a median of approximately 7 months ahead of onset, with more than 55% sensitivity and roughly 72% specificity. A 13 V-J signature model separated ophthalmopathy from stable hyperthyroidism, with approximately 87% sensitivity and just under 84% specificity in cross-validation and 80%/75% in testing.

This clonotype originated in a man aged 18 to 29 with Graves' hyperthyroidism. Sequencing was performed on blood. This chain is built from TRBV7-2 and TRBJ1-5; a tentative D match to TRBD1 spans 6 bases. The DNA sequence is as follows: TGTGCCAGCAGCGTAAGGCGTTCCGGGGGGCAAGAGACCCAGCATTTT. Its translation is CASSVRRSGGQETQHF.